The rows below give T cell receptor beta chains drawn from one sample of a study of T cells in Graves' hyperthyroidism and ophthalmopathy. TCRdb itself ran the multiplex PCR reads through MiXCR, one entry per CDR3 protein. This table holds about 400,000 distinct CDR3 sequences, 15% found once. Specimen: blood. These receptors originate from a woman aged 30 to 39 with Graves' hyperthyroidism. Both conserved end residues are part of each CDR3. A D gene is named only where the DNA matches it firmly. Size values are once, few and many counts, or a class for expanded clones, and some rows have none.

TRBD2	many	TRBV29-1	TRBJ2-7	CSVRLAGGIYEQYF	TGCAGCGTCAGACTAGCGGGAGGGATCTACGAGCAGTACTTC
TRBD1	many	TRBV7-8	TRBJ2-5	CASSLGGTGVGETQYF	TGTGCCAGCAGCTTAGGCGGGACAGGGGTTGGAGAGACCCAGTACTTC
TRBD2	few	TRBV29-1	TRBJ2-5	CSVYGGRSLREETQYF	TGCAGCGTGTACGGCGGGAGATCACTGCGTGAAGAGACCCAGTACTTC
TRBD2	.	TRBV24-1	TRBJ2-5	CATSGGGPKTQYF	TGTGCCACCAGTGGGGGAGGGCCTAAGACCCAGTACTTC
.	many	TRBV2	TRBJ1-2	CASSVDSNYGYTF	TGTGCCAGCAGTGTGGACAGTAACTATGGCTACACCTTC
.	many	TRBV5-6	TRBJ2-7	CASSLVSSYEQYF	TGTGCCAGCAGCTTGGTCAGTTCCTACGAGCAGTACTTC
TRBD2	.	TRBV5-1	TRBJ2-3	CASSPSSLAGGAVTDTQYF	TGCGCCAGCAGCCCCTCTTCGCTAGCGGGAGGAGCGGTAACAGATACGCAGTATTTT
.	.	TRBV10-3	TRBJ2-4	CAISAGLEGDIQYF	TGTGCCATCAGTGCTGGACTAGAGGGGGACATTCAGTACTTC
.	many	TRBV7-2	TRBJ2-3	CASSLDLATQYF	TGTGCCAGCAGCTTAGACTTGGCTACGCAGTATTTT
TRBD1	.	TRBV7-9	TRBJ1-4	CAITGTGGSTNEKLFF	TGTGCCATAACCGGGACAGGGGGCTCAACTAATGAAAAACTGTTTTTT